This T cell receptor beta chain was found in a study of control samples from healthy donors and cancer patients. Germline-derived CDR1 and CDR2 are DFQATT and SNEGSKA (reference sequence). The ends were cut back, 3 bases at V and 3 bases at J, with 12 bases in the middle. The CDR3 length is 13 residues. Profiled with immunoSEQ multiplex PCR; TCRdb holds only in-frame clones, not every one. This sample has tens of thousands of clones; approximately 88% occur once, and the top ten carry less than 8.5%. The rearrangement joins TRBV20-1 to TRBJ2-7; D not certain. The sequence was obtained from a woman aged 55 to 70 in good health. Sequences were obtained from blood. The CDR3 nucleotides are TGCAGTGCTAGTGCACGGAACCACTACGAGCAGTACTTC. This sequence encodes CSASARNHYEQYF.